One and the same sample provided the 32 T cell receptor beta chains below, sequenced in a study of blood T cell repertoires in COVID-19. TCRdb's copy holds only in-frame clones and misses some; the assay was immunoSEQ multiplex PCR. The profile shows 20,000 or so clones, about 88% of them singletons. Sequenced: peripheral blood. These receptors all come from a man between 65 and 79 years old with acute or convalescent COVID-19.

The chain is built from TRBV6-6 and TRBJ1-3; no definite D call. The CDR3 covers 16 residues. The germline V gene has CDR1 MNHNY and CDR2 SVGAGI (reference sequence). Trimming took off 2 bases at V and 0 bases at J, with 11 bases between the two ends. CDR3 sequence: CASSYRDGSSGNTIYF. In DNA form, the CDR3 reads TGTGCCAGCAGTTACCGCGACGGGAGCTCTGGAAACACCATATATTTT.

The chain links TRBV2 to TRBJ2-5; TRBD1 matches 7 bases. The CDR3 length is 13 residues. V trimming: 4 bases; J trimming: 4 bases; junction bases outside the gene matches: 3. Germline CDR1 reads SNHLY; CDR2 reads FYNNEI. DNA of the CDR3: TGTGCCAGCAGTGGAGGGGACAGAGAGACCCAGTACTTC. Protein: CASSGGDRETQYF.

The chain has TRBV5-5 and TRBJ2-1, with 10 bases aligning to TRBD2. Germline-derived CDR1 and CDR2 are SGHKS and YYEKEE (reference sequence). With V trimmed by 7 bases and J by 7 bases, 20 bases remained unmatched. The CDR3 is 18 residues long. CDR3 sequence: CASGPTGSGTSAVNEQFF. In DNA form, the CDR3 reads TGTGCCAGCGGACCAACAGGGTCTGGGACTAGCGCCGTAAATGAGCAGTTCTTC.

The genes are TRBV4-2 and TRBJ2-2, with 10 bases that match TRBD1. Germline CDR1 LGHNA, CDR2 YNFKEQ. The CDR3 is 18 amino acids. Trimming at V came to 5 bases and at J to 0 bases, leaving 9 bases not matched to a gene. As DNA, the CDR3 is TGTGCCAGCAGCGGTGGCCCGGGACAGGGGTCGAACACCGGGGAGCTGTTTTTT. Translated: CASSGGPGQGSNTGELFF.

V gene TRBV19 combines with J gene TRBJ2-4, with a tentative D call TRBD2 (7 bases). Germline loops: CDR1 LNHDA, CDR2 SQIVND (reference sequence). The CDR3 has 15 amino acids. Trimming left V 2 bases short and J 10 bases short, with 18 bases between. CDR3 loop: CASSISRELGGIQYF. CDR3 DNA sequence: TGTGCCAGTAGTATATCGCGGGAGCTAGGGGGAATTCAGTACTTC. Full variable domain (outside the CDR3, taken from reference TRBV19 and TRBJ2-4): DGGITQSPKYLFRKEGQNVTLSCEQNLNHDAMYWYRQDPGQGLRLIYYSQIVNDFQKGDIAEGYSVSREKKESFPLTVTSAQKNPTAFYLCASSISRELGGIQYFGAGTRLSVL.

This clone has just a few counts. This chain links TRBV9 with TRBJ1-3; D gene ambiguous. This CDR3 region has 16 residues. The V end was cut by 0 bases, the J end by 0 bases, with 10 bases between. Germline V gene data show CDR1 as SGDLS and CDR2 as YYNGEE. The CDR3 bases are TGTGCCAGCAGCGTAGACCCCTCGAGCTCTGGAAACACCATATATTTT. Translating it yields CASSVDPSSSGNTIYF. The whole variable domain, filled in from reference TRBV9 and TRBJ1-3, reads DSGVTQTPKHLITATGQRVTLRCSPRSGDLSVYWYQQSLDQGLQFLIQYYNGEERAKGNILERFSAQQFPDLHSELNLSSLELGDSALYFCASSVDPSSSGNTIYFGEGSWLTVV.

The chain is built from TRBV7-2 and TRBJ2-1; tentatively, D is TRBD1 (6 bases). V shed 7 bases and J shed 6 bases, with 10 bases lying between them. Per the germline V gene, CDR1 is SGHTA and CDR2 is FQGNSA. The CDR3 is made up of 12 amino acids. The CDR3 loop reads CASNEGVNEQFF. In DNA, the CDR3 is TGTGCCAGCAACGAGGGGGTCAATGAGCAGTTCTTC.

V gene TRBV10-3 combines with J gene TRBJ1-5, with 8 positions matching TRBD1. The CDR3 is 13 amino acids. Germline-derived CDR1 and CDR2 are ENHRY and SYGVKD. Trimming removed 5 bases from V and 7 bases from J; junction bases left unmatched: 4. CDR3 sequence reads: CAISSQGAQPQHF. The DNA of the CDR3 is TGTGCCATCAGTAGCCAGGGGGCCCAGCCCCAGCATTTT.

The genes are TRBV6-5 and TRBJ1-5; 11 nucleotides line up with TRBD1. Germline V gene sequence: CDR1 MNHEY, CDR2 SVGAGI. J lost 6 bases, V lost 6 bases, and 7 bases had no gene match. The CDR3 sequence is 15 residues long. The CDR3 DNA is TGTGCCAGCAGCAGGGACAGGGGGGACGTTCAGCCCCAGCATTTT. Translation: CASSRDRGDVQPQHF.

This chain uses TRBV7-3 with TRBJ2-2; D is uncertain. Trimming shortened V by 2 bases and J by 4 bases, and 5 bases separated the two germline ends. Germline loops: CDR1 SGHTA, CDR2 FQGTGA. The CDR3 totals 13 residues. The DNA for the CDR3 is TGTGCCAGCAGCTTACGAGGCACCGGGGAGCTGTTTTTT. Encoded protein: CASSLRGTGELFF.

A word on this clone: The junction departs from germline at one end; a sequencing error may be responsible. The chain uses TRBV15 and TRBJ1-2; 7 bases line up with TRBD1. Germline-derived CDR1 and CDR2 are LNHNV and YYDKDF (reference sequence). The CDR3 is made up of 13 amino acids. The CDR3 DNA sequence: TGTGCCACCAGCCGAGACAGGGTTGGAGGCTACACCTTC. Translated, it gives CATSRDRVGGYTF.

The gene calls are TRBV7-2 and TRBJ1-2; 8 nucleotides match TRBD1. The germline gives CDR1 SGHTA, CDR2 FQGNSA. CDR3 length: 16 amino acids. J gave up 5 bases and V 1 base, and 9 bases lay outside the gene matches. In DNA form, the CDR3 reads TGTGCCAGCAGCTTAGTTGGACAGGGAATAGGGTATGGCTACACCTTC. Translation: CASSLVGQGIGYGYTF.

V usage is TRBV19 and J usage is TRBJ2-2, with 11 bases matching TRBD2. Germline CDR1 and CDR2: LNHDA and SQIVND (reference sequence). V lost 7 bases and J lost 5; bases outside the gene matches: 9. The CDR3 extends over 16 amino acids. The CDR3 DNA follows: TGTGCCAGTACCAAAACCTTAGCGGGAGGGACCGGGGAGCTGTTTTTT. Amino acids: CASTKTLAGGTGELFF.

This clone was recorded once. The DNA for the CDR3 is TGTGCCAGCAATCGCGCGAATTCACCCCTCCACTTT. As protein: CASNRANSPLHF. The genes are TRBV6-5 and TRBJ1-6; D is unresolved. Trimming removed 7 bases at V and 7 bases at J, with 8 bases between. The germline CDR1 and CDR2 sequences are MNHEY and SVGAGI. This CDR3 has 12 residues.

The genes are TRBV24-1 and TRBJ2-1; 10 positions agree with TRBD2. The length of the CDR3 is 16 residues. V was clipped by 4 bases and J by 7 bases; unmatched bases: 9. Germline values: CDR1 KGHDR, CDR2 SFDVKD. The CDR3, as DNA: TGTGCCACCAGTGAGGCTAGCGGGAGAAGAGCGAATGAGCAGTTCTTC. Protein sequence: CATSEASGRRANEQFF.

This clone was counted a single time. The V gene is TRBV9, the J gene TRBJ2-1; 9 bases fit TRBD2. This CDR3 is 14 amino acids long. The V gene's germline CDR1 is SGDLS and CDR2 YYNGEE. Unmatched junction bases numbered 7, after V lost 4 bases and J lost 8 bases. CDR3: CASSPGVAGDEQFF. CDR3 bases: TGTGCCAGCAGCCCCGGGGTAGCGGGGGATGAGCAGTTCTTC.

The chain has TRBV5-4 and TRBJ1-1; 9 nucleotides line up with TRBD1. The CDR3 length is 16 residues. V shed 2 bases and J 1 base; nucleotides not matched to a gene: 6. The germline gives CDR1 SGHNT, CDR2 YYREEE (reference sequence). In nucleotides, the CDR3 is TGTGCCAGCAGCTTAACAGGGGGCATAGGGAACACTGAAGCTTTCTTT. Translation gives CASSLTGGIGNTEAFF.

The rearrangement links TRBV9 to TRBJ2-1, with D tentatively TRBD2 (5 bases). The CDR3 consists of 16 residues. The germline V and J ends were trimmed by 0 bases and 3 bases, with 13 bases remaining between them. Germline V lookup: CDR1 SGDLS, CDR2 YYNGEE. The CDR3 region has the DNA TGTGCCAGCAGCGTAGACGGGGAGATAAGCTACAATGAGCAGTTCTTC. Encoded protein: CASSVDGEISYNEQFF. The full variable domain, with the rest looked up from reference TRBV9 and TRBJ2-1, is DSGVTQTPKHLITATGQRVTLRCSPRSGDLSVYWYQQSLDQGLQFLIQYYNGEERAKGNILERFSAQQFPDLHSELNLSSLELGDSALYFCASSVDGEISYNEQFFGPGTRLTVL.

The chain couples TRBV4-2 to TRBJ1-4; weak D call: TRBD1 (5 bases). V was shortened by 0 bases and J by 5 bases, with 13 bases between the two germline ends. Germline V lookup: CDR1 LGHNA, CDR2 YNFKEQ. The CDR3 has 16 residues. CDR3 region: CASSQDVAQANEKLFF. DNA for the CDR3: TGTGCCAGCAGCCAAGATGTGGCACAGGCGAATGAAAAACTGTTTTTT.

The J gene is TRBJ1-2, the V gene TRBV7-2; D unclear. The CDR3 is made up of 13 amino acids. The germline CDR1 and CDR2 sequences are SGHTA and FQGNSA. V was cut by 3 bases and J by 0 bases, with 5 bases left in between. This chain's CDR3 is CASSFKTNYGYTF. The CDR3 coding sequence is TGTGCCAGCAGCTTTAAAACTAACTATGGCTACACCTTC. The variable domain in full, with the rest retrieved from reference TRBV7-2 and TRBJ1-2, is GAGVSQSPSNKVTEKGKDVELRCDPISGHTALYWYRQSLGQGLEFLIYFQGNSAPDKSGLPSDRFSAERTGGSVSTLTIQRTQQEDSAVYLCASSFKTNYGYTFGSGTRLTVV.

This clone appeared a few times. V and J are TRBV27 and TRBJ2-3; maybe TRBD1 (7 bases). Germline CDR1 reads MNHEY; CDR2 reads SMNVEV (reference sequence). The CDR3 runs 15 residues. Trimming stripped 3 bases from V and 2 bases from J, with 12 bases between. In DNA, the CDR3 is TGTGCCAGCAGTTTCGCAGGGGGGCCCACAGATACGCAGTATTTT. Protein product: CASSFAGGPTDTQYF.

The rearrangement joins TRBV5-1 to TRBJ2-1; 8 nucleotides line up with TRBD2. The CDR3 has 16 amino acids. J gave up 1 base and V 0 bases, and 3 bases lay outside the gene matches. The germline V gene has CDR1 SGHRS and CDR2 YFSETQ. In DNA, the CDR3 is TGCGCCAGCAGCTTGGACCCTAGCGGGTCCTACAATGAGCAGTTCTTC. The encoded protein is CASSLDPSGSYNEQFF.

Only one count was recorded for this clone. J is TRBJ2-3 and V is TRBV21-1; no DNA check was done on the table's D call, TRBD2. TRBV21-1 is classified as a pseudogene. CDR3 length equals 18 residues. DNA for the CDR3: TGTGCCAGCAGCAAAGCAGAGAAACTAGCGGCCCCCACAGATACGCAGTATTTT. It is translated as CASSKAEKLAAPTDTQYF.

CDR3: CASSLPRAGRTDTQYF. The CDR3 nucleotides are TGTGCCAGCAGCTTACCTCGGGCGGGTCGCACAGATACGCAGTATTTT. The chain recombines TRBV7-8 with TRBJ2-3; D is perhaps TRBD2 (5 bases). V lost 2 bases, J lost 1 base, and 13 bases lay in between. The germline CDR1 and CDR2 sequences are SGHVS and FQNEAQ. CDR3 size: 16 residues.

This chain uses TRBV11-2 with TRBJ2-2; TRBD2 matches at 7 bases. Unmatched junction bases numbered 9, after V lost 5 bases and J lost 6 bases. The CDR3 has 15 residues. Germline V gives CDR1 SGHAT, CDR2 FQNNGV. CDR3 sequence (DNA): TGTGCCAGCAGCCCGACGGCGGGAGAGGCCGGGGAGCTGTTTTTT. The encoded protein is CASSPTAGEAGELFF.

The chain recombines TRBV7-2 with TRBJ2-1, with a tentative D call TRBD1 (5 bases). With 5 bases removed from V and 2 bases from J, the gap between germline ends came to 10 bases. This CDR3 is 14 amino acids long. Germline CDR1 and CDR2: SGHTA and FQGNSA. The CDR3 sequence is CASSLQVTYNEQFF. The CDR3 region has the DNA TGTGCCAGCAGCCTACAGGTTACCTACAATGAGCAGTTCTTC.

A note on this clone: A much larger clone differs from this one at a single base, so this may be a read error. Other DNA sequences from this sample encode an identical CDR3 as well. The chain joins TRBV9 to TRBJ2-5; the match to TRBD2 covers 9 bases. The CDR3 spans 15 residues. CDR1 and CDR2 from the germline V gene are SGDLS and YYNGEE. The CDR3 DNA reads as TGTCCCCCCCGCGGCGGGGGGGGGCCCCAAGAGACCCAGTACTTC. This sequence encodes CPPRGGGGPQETQYF.

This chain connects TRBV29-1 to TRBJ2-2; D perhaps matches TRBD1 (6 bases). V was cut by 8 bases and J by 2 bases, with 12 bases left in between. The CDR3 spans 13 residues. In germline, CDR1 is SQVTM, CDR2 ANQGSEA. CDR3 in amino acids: CSTGTPNTGELFF. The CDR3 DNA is TGCAGCACCGGGACACCTAACACCGGGGAGCTGTTTTTT.

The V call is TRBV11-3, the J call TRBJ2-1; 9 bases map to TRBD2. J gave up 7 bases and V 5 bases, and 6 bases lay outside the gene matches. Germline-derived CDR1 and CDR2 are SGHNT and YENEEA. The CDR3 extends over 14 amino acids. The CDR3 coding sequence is TGTGCCAGCAGCAGAGCGGGAGGAAGGAATGAGCAGTTCTTC. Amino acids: CASSRAGGRNEQFF.

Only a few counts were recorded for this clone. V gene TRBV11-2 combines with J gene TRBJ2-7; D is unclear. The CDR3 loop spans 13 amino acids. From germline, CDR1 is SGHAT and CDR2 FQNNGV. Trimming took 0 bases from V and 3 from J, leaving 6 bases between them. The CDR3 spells CASSLDLSYEQYF. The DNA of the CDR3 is TGTGCCAGCAGCTTAGATCTAAGCTACGAGCAGTACTTC. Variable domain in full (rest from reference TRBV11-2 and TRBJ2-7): EAGVAQSPRYKIIEKRQSVAFWCNPISGHATLYWYQQILGQGPKLLIQFQNNGVVDDSQLPKDRFSAERLKGVDSTLKIQPAKLEDSAVYLCASSLDLSYEQYFGPGTRLTVT.

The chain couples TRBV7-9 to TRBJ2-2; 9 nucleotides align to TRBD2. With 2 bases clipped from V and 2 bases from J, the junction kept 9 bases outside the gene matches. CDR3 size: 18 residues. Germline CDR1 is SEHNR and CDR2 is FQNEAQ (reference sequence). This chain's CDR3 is CASSLYRQREENTGELFF. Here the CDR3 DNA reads TGTGCCAGCAGCTTATATCGTCAGCGGGAGGAAAACACCGGGGAGCTGTTTTTT.

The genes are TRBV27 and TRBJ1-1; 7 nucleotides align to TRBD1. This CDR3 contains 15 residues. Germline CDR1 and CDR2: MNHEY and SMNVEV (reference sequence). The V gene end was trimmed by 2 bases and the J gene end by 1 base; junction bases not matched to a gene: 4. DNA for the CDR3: TGTGCCAGCAGTTTAAGACAGGGTAGGAACACTGAAGCTTTCTTT. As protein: CASSLRQGRNTEAFF.